This record covers a single TCR beta chain. Sequenced by immunoSEQ multiplex PCR; TCRdb stores in-frame clones only, minus some. The sample yields over 150,000 clones, 92% seen once. This sample is part of a study of T cell responses to AZD1222 COVID-19 vaccine. The TCR sequence derives from an adult in good health. The sample in question was peripheral blood, obtained on day 0 of AZD1222 vaccination.

The CDR3 DNA is TGTGCCAGCAGCCAAGAAGGGGTGAGTTCACCCCTCCACTTT. Translated, it gives CASSQEGVSSPLHF. This chain links TRBV4-2 with TRBJ1-6, with a possible D match to TRBD1 (5 bases). Trimming shortened V by 0 bases and J by 9 bases, and 9 bases separated the two germline ends. This CDR3 has 14 residues. From germline, CDR1 is LGHNA and CDR2 YNFKEQ.